This entry concerns a single T cell receptor beta chain. Survey-level resolution applied to immunoSEQ assay v3.0. TCRdb's copy holds only in-frame clones and misses some; the assay was immunoSEQ multiplex PCR. The sample records around 29,000 clones, 95% being singletons. These data belong to a study of long-term antiretroviral therapy in people with HIV. Looked up from germline, CDR1 is SQVTM and CDR2 is ANQGSEA. V gave up 6 bases and J gave up 0 bases; unmatched junction bases: 4. The length of the CDR3 is 14 residues. This receptor was obtained from a man in his forties or fifties with HIV. The V and J genes are TRBV29-1 and TRBJ1-1, with 10 nucleotides matching TRBD1. Here the sequenced sample was unsorted PBMCs, taken 5.3 years after starting antiretroviral therapy. CDR3 DNA: TGCAGCGTCAACGACAGGGGGCTGAACACTGAAGCTTTCTTT. Translation: CSVNDRGLNTEAFF. The full variable domain, in which reference TRBV29-1 and TRBJ1-1 provide the parts outside the CDR3, is SAVISQKPSRDICQRGTSLTIQCQVDSQVTMMFWYRQQPGQSLTLIATANQGSEATYESGFVIDKFPISRPNLTFSTLTVSNMSPEDSSIYLCSVNDRGLNTEAFFGQGTRLTVV.